These T cell receptor beta chains were read from a single sample in a study of early T cells in non-severe SARS-CoV-2 infection. One entry per CDR3 protein, called by TCRdb with MiXCR from the 5' RACE reads. The table lists 120,000 or so distinct CDR3 sequences, roughly 12% of them singletons. This sample comprised whole blood, obtained at baseline. These receptors were taken from an adult who was a healthcare worker with PCR-confirmed SARS-CoV-2 infection or an uninfected control (not recorded which). The conserved cysteine and the conserved F or W are not part of the CDR3 here. Some rows have no size entry. The others give once, few or many, or a class for an expanded clone.

V gene	clone size	J gene	CDR3 length	CDR3 protein
TRBV7-6	few	TRBJ1-4	11	ASSADLNEKLF
TRBV9	-	TRBJ1-4	12	ASSVRQGDEKLF
TRBV28	many	TRBJ1-5	13	ASSPLGTGYQPQH
TRBV12-3/TRBV12-4	-	TRBJ2-5	11	ASSWGTEETQY
TRBV2	-	TRBJ2-2	14	ASTRTRTRSTGELF
TRBV12-3/TRBV12-4	-	TRBJ2-1	12	ASSLRDKSNEQF
TRBV6-5	few	TRBJ1-1	12	ASSSGRENTEAF
TRBV12-3/TRBV12-4	-	TRBJ1-5	11	ASSLAGDQPQH
TRBV9	few	TRBJ2-7	13	ASSQSSNVGYEQY
TRBV28	few	TRBJ2-1	14	ASSSLAGGVGFEQF
TRBV7-2	few	TRBJ2-1	19	ASSLAPPGLAGVSSYNEQF
TRBV12-3/TRBV12-4	-	TRBJ2-7	12	ASSFGSGRYEQY
TRBV15	many	TRBJ1-1	12	ATSQRGGWAEAF
TRBV3-1	many	TRBJ1-6	13	ASSQELWAGSPLH
TRBV18	-	TRBJ1-1	14	VSSPTTGVRNTEAF
TRBV10-3	-	TRBJ2-7	12	AISAAGSSYEQY
TRBV19	few	TRBJ1-5	14	ASSIGPRAWDQPQH
TRBV20-1	-	TRBJ1-1	9	SARIVPEAF
TRBV3-1	-	TRBJ2-2	14	ASSQGSGRATGELF
TRBV11-2	-	TRBJ2-5	14	ASSFTTSGAQETQY
TRBV30	-	TRBJ2-2	12	AIRRGAKTGELF
TRBV7-9	-	TRBJ2-1	13	ASSLFPSGGVEQF
TRBV4-1	-	TRBJ2-3	13	ASSQTNANRDTQY
TRBV28	few	TRBJ1-6	12	ASSLLSGDSPLH
TRBV18	-	TRBJ1-5	15	ASSPSSTGVRNQPQH
TRBV18	-	TRBJ2-3	11	ASSPSGGDTQY
TRBV28	many	TRBJ1-1	12	ASSPDRGNTEAF
TRBV3-1	few	TRBJ2-1	11	ASSQALAGEQF
TRBV7-2	-	TRBJ1-2	12	ASSLVGQGYGYT